This is a list of T cell receptor beta chains from one sample in a study of T cell changes during pregnancy in multiple sclerosis. The protocol was immunoSEQ multiplex PCR, while the TCRdb copy is restricted to in-frame clones and leaves out a portion. The sample contains about 33,000 clones, roughly nine tenths of which appear only once. Material: CD4+ T cells from peripheral blood mononuclear cells, obtained in the third trimester of pregnancy. These receptors were obtained from a female donor in good health, enrolled as a control in a pregnancy study. CDR3s leave out the opening cysteine and the closing phenylalanine or tryptophan.

v_call cdr3_length cdr3_aa
TRBV6-1 12 ASSWTGGLDEQY
TRBV7-3 11 ASSIDTGYEQY
TRBV9 12 ASSIGQGAEKLF
TRBV15 13 ATSKSGQGNQPQH
TRBV7-8 13 ASSLTGGRGYGYT
TRBV6-1 9 ASSLYYEQY
TRBV28 14 ASSSGQGWSNQPQH
TRBV10-2 11 ASSEQENSPLH
TRBV7-2 12 ASSLQGTNQPQH
TRBV5-1 13 ASSPTSTASYEQY
TRBV7-2 13 ASRKPGTAQETQY
TRBV28 9 ATGTSYEQY
TRBV7-8 15 ASSSQPLGQGSDTQY